A single sample gave rise to the 11 T cell receptor beta chains below, sequenced in a study of OX40 agonist ivuxolimab in advanced cancers. Library method: the immunoSEQ multiplex PCR assay. In TCRdb, the immuneACCESS table is reduced to in-frame sequences with V and J assigned. These tables do not hold every clone; where another copy was compared, an unresolved V gene accounts for under half, and the others remain unexplained. Recorded for this sample are approximately 76,000 clones; approximately 91% of them occurred a single time. The top ten clones comprise 0.7% to 1% of the sample. The sample was CD4+ or CD8+ T cells sorted from blood, taken in a trial of the OX40 agonist ivuxolimab. All receptors come from an adult with an advanced solid tumor such as melanoma, head and neck, liver or kidney cancer.

The chain recombines TRBV2 with TRBJ2-4, with D uncertain. Trimming pared 6 bases from V and 0 bases from J, leaving 9 bases between. The CDR3 runs to 14 residues. The germline V gene has CDR1 SNHLY and CDR2 FYNNEI. This CDR3 is CASSIILAKNIQYF. In DNA form, the CDR3 reads TGTGCCAGCAGCATAATCTTAGCCAAAAACATTCAGTACTTC.

J is TRBJ1-2 and V is TRBV7-8; unclear D gene. This CDR3 has 14 amino acids. V was pared by 0 bases and J by 8 bases, with 13 bases between. CDR1 is SGHVS, CDR2 FQNEAQ, per germline. The CDR3 is CASSLAGVSWGYTF. CDR3 in DNA: TGTGCCAGCAGCTTAGCGGGAGTCTCGTGGGGCTACACCTTC.

The chain has TRBV7-9 and TRBJ2-3, with a tentative D call TRBD2 (6 bases). Germline V CDR1 and CDR2: SEHNR, FQNEAQ (reference sequence). CDR3 size: 13 residues. V lost 8 bases to trimming and J lost 2 bases, with 11 bases between them. In DNA form, the CDR3 reads TGTGCCAGCCGGGAGACTCCCACAGATACGCAGTATTTT. The encoded protein is CASRETPTDTQYF.

The gene calls are TRBV2 and TRBJ1-2; possible D gene TRBD1, 5 bases. Germline CDR1 SNHLY, CDR2 FYNNEI. CDR3 length: 13 amino acids. V gave up 2 bases and J gave up 3 bases, with 7 bases separating them. CDR3 region: CASSEQGHYGYTF. The CDR3 DNA follows: TGTGCCAGCAGTGAACAGGGTCACTATGGCTACACCTTC.

This clone came up a few times. The chain recombines TRBV5-1 with TRBJ2-5, with D possibly matching TRBD1 (6 bases). The germline CDR1 and CDR2 sequences are SGHRS and YFSETQ. V lost 2 bases, J lost 5 bases, and 13 bases lay in between. This CDR3 region has 14 residues. CDR3: CASSLQGGTETQYF. CDR3 DNA sequence: TGCGCCAGCAGCTTACAGGGTGGCACGGAGACCCAGTACTTC.

The rearrangement links TRBV11-2 to TRBJ2-1; D gene uncertain. The V gene lost 0 bases and the J gene lost 0 bases, with 12 bases spanning the gap. Germline V gene data show CDR1 as SGHAT and CDR2 as FQNNGV. There are 17 residues in the CDR3. The DNA of the CDR3 is TGTGCCAGCAGCTTAGATTTGGACGGCAGCTCCTACAATGAGCAGTTCTTC. Its protein is CASSLDLDGSSYNEQFF.

The chain has TRBV28 and TRBJ1-1; D remains unclear. Trimming shortened V by 5 bases and J by 10 bases, and 17 bases separated the two germline ends. The CDR3 contains 13 residues. From germline, CDR1 is MDHEN and CDR2 SYDVKM. This CDR3 is CASSLAMVRGAFF. The CDR3 DNA reads TGTGCCAGCAGTCTGGCCATGGTTCGCGGAGCTTTCTTT.

This chain joins TRBV6-5 and TRBJ2-4; D is undetermined. CDR1 and CDR2 (germline): MNHEY, SVGAGI. V was shortened by 2 bases and J by 0 bases, with 11 bases between the two germline ends. CDR3 length: 16 residues. The chain's CDR3 is CASSYRAALAKNIQYF. DNA of the CDR3: TGTGCCAGCAGTTACAGGGCGGCTCTAGCCAAAAACATTCAGTACTTC.

The chain carries TRBV11-3 and TRBJ2-1; D perhaps matches TRBD1 (5 bases). The CDR3 is 15 amino acids. Germline V lookup: CDR1 SGHNT, CDR2 YENEEA. V dropped 4 bases and J dropped 7 bases, with 17 bases sitting between them. The DNA for the CDR3 is TGTGCCAGCAGCTACTCTATGGGGCCCGTAAATGAGCAGTTCTTC. Protein product: CASSYSMGPVNEQFF.

The J gene is TRBJ2-7, the V gene TRBV6-6, with TRBD1 as a possible D gene (6 bases). The CDR3 contains 14 residues. The V end lost 6 bases, the J end lost 0 bases, and 12 bases lay between the germline ends. Germline CDR1 is MNHNY and CDR2 is SVGAGI (reference sequence). The CDR3: CASRETGYSYEQYF. The CDR3 bases are TGTGCCAGCAGGGAGACAGGATACTCCTACGAGCAGTACTTC.

V and J are TRBV9 and TRBJ2-1; 12 positions match TRBD2. V was pared by 4 bases and J by 13 bases, with 9 bases of the junction left unmatched. The CDR3 consists of 14 residues. Looked up from germline, CDR1 is SGDLS and CDR2 is YYNGEE. CDR3 amino acids: CASSPRLAGVGQFF. The CDR3 nucleotides read TGTGCCAGCAGCCCCAGACTAGCGGGAGTAGGACAGTTCTTC.